This TCR beta chain was captured by sequencing in a study of blood T cell repertoires in COVID-19. About the research overall: COVID-19 samples from acute and convalescent phases originated in the United States, Italy and Spain. T cells, B-cell-depleted T cells, or PBMCs provided the cDNA or gDNA that served as material.

This clone was seen a single time. In the source study's methods: Counts of nucleated cells, estimated from reference gene primer amplification, were obtained. Produced via immunoSEQ multiplex PCR; TCRdb's table is partial and in-frame only. That table gives V, J and clone size, and the DNA gave D and trimming. The data hold roughly 210,000 clones, with approximately 80% observed a single time. Trimming took 2 bases from V and 2 from J, leaving 15 bases between them. This CDR3 region has 16 residues. Germline CDR1 reads SGHNT; CDR2 reads YENEEA. Patients of the Seattle cohort, enrolled during active infection, were followed longitudinally.

J is TRBJ1-2 and V is TRBV11-3, with D unclear. The sequence was obtained from a woman older than 75 with COVID-19, enrolled during active disease. Sequenced material: peripheral blood. The CDR3 bases are TGTGCCAGCAGCTTAAGAGAGGCCAGTTGCAACTATGGCTACACCTTC. This encodes CASSLREASCNYGYTF.